This is a list of T cell receptor beta chains from one sample in a study of CXCR3 chemokines and chemotherapy response in bladder cancer. One entry per CDR3 protein results from TCRdb running MiXCR on the PCR reads. Here the sample spans about 8,100 distinct CDR3 sequences, around 13% being singletons. The sample was collected from a patient whose treatment included neoadjuvant chemotherapy. Every receptor here comes from a human donor with bladder cancer that responded to neoadjuvant chemotherapy. Each CDR3 is given with its conserved first and last residue. The D gene is left open where the match is weak. A clone size is listed for some rows: how often the clone was seen (once, few, many), or a class if it is expanded.

>TRBV5-4|15|.|TRBJ2-3|.
CASSGGGGRTDTQYF
TGTGCCAGCAGCGGGGGGGGCGGGCGCACAGATACGCAGTATTTT
>TRBV29-1|11|many|TRBJ2-7|.
CSVVSSYEQYF
TGCAGCGTTGTCTCCTCCTACGAGCAGTACTTC
>TRBV12-5|19|few|TRBJ1-1|TRBD1
CASGLVLDRGRIGNTEAFF
TGTGCTAGTGGTTTGGTACTGGACAGGGGACGAATTGGGAACACTGAAGCTTTCTTT
>TRBV10-3|12|many|TRBJ1-1|.
CATRDGPTEAFF
TGTGCCACCCGGGACGGACCCACTGAAGCTTTCTTT
>TRBV18|13|many|TRBJ1-1|.
CASSPMANTEAFF
TGTGCCAGCTCACCAATGGCGAACACTGAAGCTTTCTTT
>TRBV6-2/TRBV6-3|15|few|TRBJ2-7|.
CASSYAGASSYEQYF
TGTGCCAGCAGTTACGCCGGGGCAAGCTCCTACGAGCAGTACTTC
>TRBV6-5|12|many|TRBJ1-2|TRBD1
CASWTGGYGYTF
TGTGCCAGTTGGACAGGCGGCTATGGCTACACCTTC
>TRBV7-9|14|many|TRBJ2-7|TRBD2
CASGRLAGDYEQYF
TGTGCCAGCGGCAGACTAGCGGGGGACTACGAGCAGTACTTC
>TRBV30|13|few|TRBJ2-6|.
CAWSVGGANVLTF
TGTGCCTGGAGCGTAGGTGGGGCCAACGTCCTGACTTTC
>TRBV20-1|17|.|TRBJ2-7|TRBD2
CSARGPSGGTGTYEQYF
TGCAGTGCTAGAGGACCTAGCGGGGGCACCGGAACCTACGAGCAGTACTTC
>TRBV20-1|11|.|TRBJ2-3|.
CSALSTDTQYF
TGCAGTGCACTAAGCACAGATACGCAGTATTTT
>TRBV19|16|many|TRBJ2-2|.
CASKGSARTNTGELFF
TGTGCCAGTAAGGGGAGTGCTAGGACGAACACCGGGGAGCTGTTTTTT
>TRBV7-2|14|many|TRBJ1-1|.
CASSVRTELTEAFF
TGTGCCAGCAGCGTCCGGACAGAACTAACTGAAGCTTTCTTT
>TRBV7-9|14|many|TRBJ1-6|.
CASSLAGGVSPLHF
TGTGCCAGCAGCTTAGCGGGAGGGGTTTCACCCCTCCACTTT
>TRBV20-1|13|many|TRBJ2-3|.
CSAPPLATDTQYF
TGCAGTGCCCCACCTCTAGCGACAGATACGCAGTATTTT
>TRBV6-1|15|medium-sized|TRBJ2-1|TRBD1
CASNHRDRSYNEQFF
TGTGCCAGCAATCACCGGGACAGATCCTACAATGAGCAGTTCTTC
>TRBV10-3|14|medium-sized|TRBJ1-1|.
CAISERGQNTEAFF
TGTGCCATCAGTGAACGGGGACAGAACACTGAAGCTTTCTTT
>TRBV27|13|.|TRBJ1-2|TRBD1
CASSRQGKDGYTF
TGTGCCAGCAGCCGACAGGGGAAGGATGGCTACACCTTC
>TRBV12-3/TRBV12-4|11|many|TRBJ1-1|.
CASSRGSEAFF
TGTGCCAGCAGCCGCGGCTCTGAAGCTTTCTTT
>TRBV7-2|14|many|TRBJ2-7|.
CASSLQLGGYEQYF
TGTGCCAGCAGCTTACAGCTGGGCGGCTACGAGCAGTACTTC
>TRBV10-3|15|many|TRBJ2-2|.
CAISESKGDTGELFF
TGTGCCATCAGTGAGTCGAAGGGAGACACCGGGGAGCTGTTTTTT
>TRBV6-6|14|medium-sized|TRBJ1-2|TRBD1
CAIVRQGPNYGYTF
TGTGCCATTGTACGACAGGGCCCTAACTATGGCTACACCTTC
>TRBV5-6|15|medium-sized|TRBJ1-6|.
CASSLAGTQYSPLHF
TGTGCCAGCAGCTTGGCTGGGACGCAGTATTCACCCCTCCACTTT
>TRBV7-2|14|medium-sized|TRBJ1-2|TRBD1
CASSLGQGIYGYTF
TGTGCCAGCAGCTTGGGACAGGGCATCTATGGCTACACCTTC
>TRBV5-6|12|medium-sized|TRBJ1-1|.
CASSSYHTEAFF
TGTGCCAGCAGCTCGTACCACACTGAAGCTTTCTTT
>TRBV15|14|many|TRBJ2-7|TRBD1
CATSWADRGYEQYF
TGTGCCACCAGCTGGGCGGACAGGGGCTACGAGCAGTACTTC
>TRBV6-5|14|.|TRBJ1-4|.
CASKEGGVYEKLFF
TGTGCCAGCAAGGAAGGGGGGGTGTATGAAAAACTGTTTTTT
>TRBV6-2/TRBV6-3|15|medium-sized|TRBJ2-1|.
CASRRDVDSYNEQFF
TGTGCCAGCAGGCGCGATGTCGACTCCTACAATGAGCAGTTCTTC
>TRBV6-1|15|many|TRBJ2-2|.
CASRQTGLGTGELFF
TGTGCCAGCAGGCAAACAGGGTTGGGCACCGGGGAGCTGTTTTTT
>TRBV27|13|medium-sized|TRBJ1-1|.
CASSLTGNTEAFF
TGTGCCAGCAGTCTGACAGGGAACACTGAAGCTTTCTTT
>TRBV6-1|15|.|TRBJ1-2|TRBD1
CASSKGQGSNYGYTF
TGTGCCAGCAGTAAGGGACAGGGATCGAACTATGGCTACACCTTC
>TRBV20-1|15|few|TRBJ1-4|TRBD1
CSARGPGQRNEKLFF
TGCAGTGCTAGGGGACCGGGACAGCGTAATGAAAAACTGTTTTTT
>TRBV7-2|16|many|TRBJ1-2|.
CASSPGGGRIQDGYTF
TGTGCCAGCAGCCCCGGCGGGGGGCGCATACAAGATGGCTACACCTTC
>TRBV5-5|14|.|TRBJ2-7|.
CASSLAGFFYEQYF
TGTGCCAGCAGCTTGGCCGGGTTTTTCTACGAGCAGTACTTC
>TRBV6-1|15|medium-sized|TRBJ1-5|TRBD1
CASKPGQGGDQPQHF
TGTGCCAGCAAGCCGGGACAGGGGGGGGATCAGCCCCAGCATTTT
>TRBV30|13|many|TRBJ1-1|.
CAWSEQGSTEAFF
TGTGCCTGGAGTGAGCAGGGAAGCACTGAAGCTTTCTTT
>TRBV5-6|15|many|TRBJ1-2|TRBD1
CASRSHPQGADGYTF
TGTGCCAGCAGATCCCACCCACAGGGGGCGGACGGCTACACCTTC
>TRBV10-2|14|many|TRBJ2-5|TRBD2
CASKSSGGRETQYF
TGCGCCAGCAAGTCTAGCGGGGGGAGAGAGACCCAGTACTTC
>TRBV12-3/TRBV12-4|15|few|TRBJ1-1|.
CASTPTGRRGTEAFF
TGTGCCAGCACCCCCACAGGCCGGCGGGGCACTGAAGCTTTCTTT
>TRBV6-2/TRBV6-3|18|few|TRBJ2-2|TRBD1
CASSPHHRGLLGTGELFF
TGTGCCAGCAGCCCCCACCACAGGGGGCTGCTAGGCACCGGGGAGCTGTTTTTT
>TRBV5-4|14|medium-sized|TRBJ1-6|.
CASGTSPGGSPLHF
TGTGCCAGCGGAACCTCCCCGGGCGGTTCACCCCTCCACTTT
>TRBV29-1|12|medium-sized|TRBJ1-1|.
CSVVGFSTEAFF
TGCAGCGTTGTAGGGTTTAGCACTGAAGCTTTCTTT
>TRBV20-1|14|many|TRBJ1-1|.
CSARDMGRFTEAFF
TGCAGTGCTAGAGATATGGGGCGTTTCACTGAAGCTTTCTTT
>TRBV6-1|10|many|TRBJ1-1|TRBD1
CASRTGEAFF
TGTGCCAGCAGGACAGGGGAAGCTTTCTTT
>TRBV5-6|16|many|TRBJ2-7|TRBD2
CASSPGLAGGYYEQYF
TGTGCCAGCAGCCCGGGACTAGCGGGGGGGTACTACGAGCAGTACTTC
>TRBV6-5|14|many|TRBJ1-2|TRBD1
CASSSTGVNYGYTF
TGTGCCAGCAGTTCGACAGGGGTTAACTATGGCTACACCTTC
>TRBV6-1|17|many|TRBJ1-6|TRBD1
CASSESLQGGLNSPLHF
TGTGCCAGCAGTGAATCGCTACAGGGGGGTCTCAATTCACCCCTCCACTTT
>TRBV30|13|medium-sized|TRBJ1-6|.
CAWRGEARTPLHF
TGTGCCTGGAGGGGGGAGGCACGGACACCCCTCCACTTT
>TRBV19|14|medium-sized|TRBJ1-6|.
CASSFRAPNSPLHF
TGTGCCAGTAGTTTCAGAGCGCCGAATTCACCCCTCCACTTT
>TRBV6-1|14|many|TRBJ2-2|TRBD1
CASSAGQGIGELFF
TGTGCCAGCAGCGCCGGACAGGGGATCGGGGAGCTGTTTTTT
>TRBV7-9|14|many|TRBJ1-2|.
CASTGGGADYGYTF
TGTGCCAGCACCGGCGGGGGGGCGGACTATGGCTACACCTTC
>TRBV6-6|13|many|TRBJ2-1|.
CASSYATEGEQFF
TGTGCCAGCAGTTACGCGACAGAGGGTGAGCAGTTCTTC
>TRBV6-1|15|medium-sized|TRBJ1-2|.
CASSEDSGSFYGYTF
TGTGCCAGCAGTGAAGACAGCGGGTCTTTCTATGGCTACACCTTC
>TRBV6-5|17|many|TRBJ2-2|.
CASSYTSLGLVTGELFF
TGTGCCAGCAGTTACACATCCCTGGGACTGGTCACCGGGGAGCTGTTTTTT
>TRBV5-6|12|many|TRBJ1-2|.
CASSLLRGRHTF
TGTGCCAGCAGCCTCCTGCGGGGCAGACACACCTTC
>TRBV7-9|17|few|TRBJ2-3|TRBD2
CASSLGELAGSTDTQYF
TGTGCCAGCAGCTTAGGCGAACTAGCGGGGAGCACAGATACGCAGTATTTT